These T cell receptor beta chains were read from a single sample in a study of cytomegalovirus exposure and HLA in healthy donors. The assay was immunoSEQ multiplex PCR, and TCRdb's table has in-frame clones only and misses some. The data hold roughly 110,000 clones, with around 80% observed a single time. Sample: PBMCs. These receptors all stem from a woman aged 45-60 years in good health and CMV-seropositive. Both conserved end residues are part of each CDR3. A D gene is named only where the DNA matches it firmly. Clone size is stated in some rows and not others, as once, few, many or a class when expanded.

length: 13; V: TRBV28; size: .; J: TRBJ2-4; D: .; CDR3: CASSLAGRNIQYF; DNA: TGTGCCAGCAGTTTAGCGGGAAGAAACATTCAGTACTTC
length: 16; V: TRBV7-2; size: .; J: TRBJ2-3; D: TRBD2; CDR3: CASSLAVAGSTDTQYF; DNA: TGTGCCAGCAGCTTAGCGGTAGCGGGGAGCACAGATACGCAGTATTTT
length: 13; V: TRBV6-5; size: .; J: TRBJ2-7; D: .; CDR3: CASSPGTLYEQYF; DNA: TGTGCCAGCAGCCCCGGGACTCTCTACGAGCAGTACTTC
length: 15; V: TRBV5-6; size: .; J: TRBJ1-6; D: .; CDR3: CASTEGGVYNSPLHF; DNA: TGTGCCAGCACCGAGGGGGGGGTCTATAATTCACCCCTCCACTTT
length: 17; V: TRBV7-2; size: .; J: TRBJ2-1; D: TRBD2; CDR3: CASSLATPGLADNEQFF; DNA: TGTGCCAGCAGCTTAGCGACTCCGGGACTAGCGGACAATGAGCAGTTCTTC
length: 12; V: TRBV7-8; size: .; J: TRBJ2-7; D: .; CDR3: CASSGVGGEQYF; DNA: TGTGCCAGCAGCGGGGTAGGAGGCGAGCAGTACTTC
length: 15; V: TRBV19; size: .; J: TRBJ2-2; D: TRBD1; CDR3: CASSNRGQNTGELFF; DNA: TGTGCCAGTAGTAACAGGGGCCAGAACACCGGGGAGCTGTTTTTT
length: 15; V: TRBV5-1; size: .; J: TRBJ2-1; D: .; CDR3: CASSYRESSYNEQFF; DNA: TGCGCCAGCAGCTACAGGGAGAGCTCCTACAATGAGCAGTTCTTC
length: 18; V: TRBV7-6; size: .; J: TRBJ1-4; D: TRBD1; CDR3: CASSFRTGGGESHEKLFF; DNA: TGTGCCAGCAGCTTCCGGACAGGGGGCGGTGAATCTCATGAAAAACTGTTTTTT
length: 18; V: TRBV27; size: .; J: TRBJ2-7; D: .; CDR3: CASSSFITPGLPVYEQYF; DNA: TGTGCCAGCAGTTCTTTTATAACCCCCGGACTTCCCGTCTACGAGCAGTACTTC
length: 14; V: TRBV7-3; size: .; J: TRBJ2-4; D: TRBD2; CDR3: CASSHRGGGNIQYF; DNA: TGTGCCAGCAGCCATAGGGGCGGGGGGAACATTCAGTACTTC
length: 15; V: TRBV6-6; size: .; J: TRBJ2-5; D: .; CDR3: CASSWAGQGSKTQYF; DNA: TGTGCCAGCAGTTGGGCCGGTCAGGGGTCGAAGACCCAGTACTTC
length: 13; V: TRBV7-2; size: .; J: TRBJ1-1; D: .; CDR3: CASSLFGAAEAFF; DNA: TGTGCCAGCAGCTTATTTGGGGCAGCTGAAGCTTTCTTT
length: 14; V: TRBV4-1; size: .; J: TRBJ2-5; D: .; CDR3: CASSQVSIAETQYF; DNA: TGCGCCAGCAGCCAAGTTTCGATAGCAGAGACCCAGTACTTC
length: 17; V: TRBV5-5; size: .; J: TRBJ2-1; D: TRBD1; CDR3: CASSFSGAGTGSNEQFF; DNA: TGTGCCAGCAGCTTTTCCGGAGCAGGGACAGGGTCCAATGAGCAGTTCTTC
length: 14; V: TRBV7-9; size: .; J: TRBJ2-2; D: .; CDR3: CSSSLAQGSGELFF; DNA: TGTTCCAGCAGCTTAGCGCAGGGGTCCGGGGAGCTGTTTTTT
length: 15; V: TRBV28; size: .; J: TRBJ2-7; D: .; CDR3: CASSTLRDWGREQYF; DNA: TGTGCCAGCAGTACCCTCAGGGACTGGGGCCGCGAGCAGTACTTC
length: 15; V: TRBV7-2; size: .; J: TRBJ2-1; D: .; CDR3: CASNSGGGTYNEQFF; DNA: TGTGCCAGCAACTCGGGGGGCGGGACCTACAATGAGCAGTTCTTC
length: 14; V: TRBV2; size: once; J: TRBJ2-5; D: .; CDR3: CATPSGGREETQYF; DNA: TGTGCCACTCCATCCGGGGGGCGCGAAGAGACCCAGTACTTC
length: 13; V: TRBV7-9; size: .; J: TRBJ1-6; D: .; CDR3: CASSLEHNSPLHF; DNA: TGTGCCAGCAGCTTGGAGCATAATTCACCCCTCCACTTT
length: 15; V: TRBV6-1; size: few; J: TRBJ1-2; D: TRBD1; CDR3: CASSDPDRMGYGYTF; DNA: TGTGCCAGCAGTGACCCGGACAGGATGGGCTATGGCTACACCTTC
length: 16; V: TRBV6-6; size: .; J: TRBJ1-5; D: .; CDR3: CASSYETPDSNQPQHF; DNA: TGTGCCAGCAGTTACGAAACGCCAGATAGCAATCAGCCCCAGCATTTT
length: 12; V: TRBV6-6; size: .; J: TRBJ1-2; D: .; CDR3: CASSYSLSGYTF; DNA: TGTGCCAGCAGTTACTCGTTAAGCGGCTACACCTTC
length: 12; V: TRBV29-1; size: .; J: TRBJ1-5; D: .; CDR3: CSVGGINQPQHF; DNA: TGCAGCGTAGGAGGGATTAATCAGCCCCAGCATTTT
length: 13; V: TRBV6-6; size: .; J: TRBJ2-3; D: TRBD2; CDR3: CASSSGGTDTQYF; DNA: TGTGCCAGCAGTAGCGGGGGCACAGATACGCAGTATTTT
length: 13; V: TRBV12-5; size: .; J: TRBJ1-1; D: .; CDR3: CASGHQENTEAFF; DNA: TGTGCTAGTGGACATCAGGAGAACACTGAAGCTTTCTTT
length: 14; V: TRBV6-5; size: .; J: TRBJ1-2; D: .; CDR3: CASSYRGLGYGYTF; DNA: TGTGCCAGCAGTTACCGGGGATTAGGGTATGGCTACACCTTC
length: 13; V: TRBV6-1; size: .; J: TRBJ1-2; D: .; CDR3: CASVGGVRNGYTF; DNA: TGTGCCAGCGTGGGGGGGGTTCGGAATGGCTACACCTTC